The 31 T cell receptor beta chains below come from one sample, sequenced in a study of T-cell reconstitution after alpha-beta-depleted transplantation in children. Construction of the TCRbeta library involved unique molecular identifiers. TCRdb ran MiXCR on the PCR reads and lists one entry per CDR3 protein. The sample shows around 250,000 distinct CDR3 sequences, roughly 23% of them seen only once. Sequenced here: PBMCs, sampled before TCRalphabeta/CD19-depleted stem cell transplant. The receptor source for this set is a girl aged 2-10 years with Fanconi anemia, due to receive a stem cell transplant.

This clonotype appeared a few times. The gene calls are TRBV5-1 and TRBJ2-3, with a possible D match to TRBD1 (5 bases). This CDR3 region has 14 residues. Per germline, CDR1 SGHRS and CDR2 YFSETQ. Between the trimmed V and J ends, which lost 1 base and 4 bases, there was a span of 10 bases. CDR3 nucleotides: TGCGCCAGCAGCTTGCAGGGAATCGCAGATACGCAGTATTTT. Translated: CASSLQGIADTQYF.

This clonotype was counted ten times or more. V and J are TRBV29-1 and TRBJ2-3, with a possible D match to TRBD1 (6 bases). Trimming shortened V by 3 bases and J by 5 bases, and 9 bases separated the two germline ends. The CDR3 consists of 12 residues. Germline CDR1 reads SQVTM; CDR2 reads ANQGSEA. The CDR3 is CSVDRGQDTQYF. The CDR3 bases are TGCAGCGTTGACAGGGGCCAAGATACGCAGTATTTT.

This clonotype was counted many times. CDR3: CATSRPGQGNTIYF. The CDR3 bases are TGTGCCACCAGCAGGCCCGGACAGGGAAACACCATATATTTT. The chain has TRBV15 and TRBJ1-3; D possibly corresponds to TRBD1 (6 bases). CDR1 is LNHNV, CDR2 YYDKDF, per germline (reference sequence). V was shortened by 3 bases and J by 4 bases, with 10 bases between the two germline ends. CDR3 length equals 14 residues.

This clonotype was counted only a few times. The chain employs TRBV29-1 and TRBJ2-7; D remains ambiguous. CDR3 length equals 12 residues. Trimming left V 0 bases short and J 4 bases short, with 7 bases between. Germline values: CDR1 SQVTM, CDR2 ANQGSEA. In DNA form, the CDR3 reads TGCAGCGTTGAAGATGTAGGGTACGAGCAGTACTTC. Protein sequence: CSVEDVGYEQYF.

This clonotype was found many times. V is TRBV20-1 and J is TRBJ2-7; D possibly corresponds to TRBD2 (6 bases). V lost 6 bases and J lost 0, with 15 bases in between. The CDR3 is 14 amino acids. Germline CDR1 reads DFQATT; CDR2 reads SNEGSKA (reference sequence). CDR3 coding DNA: TGCAGTGCCTGGATGCTAGCGCTCTCCTACGAGCAGTACTTC. It codes for CSAWMLALSYEQYF.

The chain couples TRBV29-1 to TRBJ2-7, with D hard to call. Per the germline V gene, CDR1 is SQVTM and CDR2 is ANQGSEA. V shed 6 bases and J shed 0 bases, with 15 bases lying between them. The CDR3 has 14 amino acids. CDR3 residues: CSVRDGIDSYEQYF. Here the CDR3 DNA reads TGCAGCGTCCGAGACGGAATCGACTCCTACGAGCAGTACTTC.

The sample holds many counts of this clonotype. DNA for the CDR3: TGTGCCAGCAGTTTAGCGGGGTCAATCTACGAGCAGTACTTC. The encoded protein is CASSLAGSIYEQYF. The chain employs TRBV12-3 or TRBV12-4 and TRBJ2-7; no clear D. V gave up 0 bases and J gave up 3 bases, with 9 bases separating them. The CDR3 runs 14 residues.

Only a few counts were recorded for this clonotype. This chain connects TRBV7-9 to TRBJ2-7; D remains ambiguous. There are 13 residues in the CDR3. The V end lost 4 bases, the J end lost 4 bases, and 11 bases lay between the germline ends. Looked up from germline, CDR1 is SEHNR and CDR2 is FQNEAQ (reference sequence). The CDR3 DNA follows: TGTGCCAGCAGCTCCTCCGGACCTTACGAGCAGTACTTC. Translation gives CASSSSGPYEQYF.

This clonotype was seen many times. The chain recombines TRBV7-2 with TRBJ2-3; the match to TRBD1 covers 7 bases. The CDR3 spans 15 residues. Per the germline V gene, CDR1 is SGHTA and CDR2 is FQGNSA. V trimming: 5 bases; J trimming: 0 bases; junction bases outside the gene matches: 5. This chain's CDR3 is CASSPQGSSTDTQYF. The CDR3 DNA sequence: TGTGCCAGCAGCCCACAGGGGTCTAGCACAGATACGCAGTATTTT.

The gene calls are TRBV7-3 and TRBJ2-7; 9 bases fit TRBD1. The CDR3 runs 14 residues. The germline V gene has CDR1 SGHTA and CDR2 FQGTGA. The V gene end was trimmed by 2 bases and the J gene end by 5 bases; junction bases not matched to a gene: 4. The CDR3 spells CASSLGTGSHEQYF. As DNA, the CDR3 is TGTGCCAGCAGCTTAGGGACAGGGTCCCACGAGCAGTACTTC.

The chain is built from TRBV20-1 and TRBJ2-7; TRBD1 matches at 11 bases. Germline values: CDR1 DFQATT, CDR2 SNEGSKA (reference sequence). CDR3 size: 16 residues. The junction had 7 bases not matched to a gene; V was cut back by 0 bases and J by 3 bases. The CDR3 nucleotides read TGCAGTGCTAGAGATCTTTCGGGACAGGGGGACTACGAGCAGTACTTC. Its translation is CSARDLSGQGDYEQYF.

This clonotype came up once. V and J are TRBV11-3 and TRBJ2-2, with 7 bases fitting TRBD2. There are 17 residues in the CDR3. Losses at the gene ends were 1 base for V and 3 bases for J; bases not matched to a gene: 8. Germline assignment: CDR1 SGHNT and CDR2 YENEEA. For the CDR3, the DNA is TGTGCCAGCAGCTTAGGGGGGGGGACTCTTCACACCGGGGAGCTGTTTTTT. Protein product: CASSLGGGTLHTGELFF.

The V gene is TRBV10-3, the J gene TRBJ2-5; TRBD1 aligns across 8 bases. The J segment lost 3 bases and the V segment lost 3 bases, leaving 9 bases of the junction unmatched. Germline CDR1 reads ENHRY; CDR2 reads SYGVKD. The length of the CDR3 is 16 residues. CDR3 in amino acids: CAISELDRVGEETQYF. As DNA, the CDR3 is TGTGCCATCAGTGAACTGGACAGGGTAGGGGAAGAGACCCAGTACTTC.

This clonotype was found a few times. The chain recombines TRBV19 with TRBJ1-1; D is undetermined. The germline gives CDR1 LNHDA, CDR2 SQIVND (reference sequence). This CDR3 has 13 amino acids. V lost 0 bases, J lost 1 base, and 3 bases lay in between. The CDR3 nucleotides read TGTGCCAGTAGTATAGAGGGGAACACTGAAGCTTTCTTT. It yields the protein CASSIEGNTEAFF. Filled out from reference TRBV19 and TRBJ1-1, the complete variable domain reads DGGITQSPKYLFRKEGQNVTLSCEQNLNHDAMYWYRQDPGQGLRLIYYSQIVNDFQKGDIAEGYSVSREKKESFPLTVTSAQKNPTAFYLCASSIEGNTEAFFGQGTRLTVV.

This sequence joins TRBV4-2 and TRBJ2-1, with D unclear. This CDR3 region has 13 residues. CDR1 is LGHNA and CDR2 is YNFKEQ in the germline V gene. The V end was cut by 10 bases, the J end by 5 bases, with 15 bases between. The CDR3 spells CAMGPNPHNEQFF. The CDR3 DNA follows: TGTGCCATGGGCCCCAACCCACACAATGAGCAGTTCTTC.

This chain links TRBV10-1 with TRBJ2-7; the match to TRBD2 covers 11 bases. The CDR3 runs 13 residues. The V gene's germline CDR1 is WNHNN and CDR2 SYGVQD (reference sequence). This CDR3 reads CAPRLAGRYEQYF. CDR3 coding DNA: TGCGCTCCGAGACTAGCGGGAAGATACGAGCAGTACTTC.

This clonotype was observed at least ten times. The rearrangement uses TRBV15 and TRBJ1-6, with TRBD1 identical over 7 bases. V lost 3 bases to trimming and J lost 7 bases; unmatched junction nucleotides: 6. Germline V gene data show CDR1 as LNHNV and CDR2 as YYDKDF (reference sequence). This CDR3 is 15 amino acids long. For the CDR3, the DNA is TGTGCCACCAGCAGTGAGGGACAGCGCAATTCACCCCTCCACTTT. Translation gives CATSSEGQRNSPLHF. Complete variable domain (other parts from reference TRBV15 and TRBJ1-6): DAMVIQNPRYQVTQFGKPVTLSCSQTLNHNVMYWYQQKSSQAPKLLFHYYDKDFNNEADTPDNFQSRRPNTSFCFLDIRSPGLGDTAMYLCATSSEGQRNSPLHFGNGTRLTVT.

The table lists this clonotype with many counts. This chain connects TRBV6-5 to TRBJ2-7; possible D gene TRBD2, 6 bases. The CDR3 runs 15 residues. The ends were cut back, 6 bases at V and 0 bases at J, with 15 bases in the middle. CDR1 is MNHEY and CDR2 is SVGAGI in the germline V gene. The CDR3 region has the DNA TGTGCCAGCAGACCGACTAGGGTCCACTCCTACGAGCAGTACTTC. It yields the protein CASRPTRVHSYEQYF.

This clonotype has just a few counts. The chain carries TRBV20-1 and TRBJ2-5, with D possibly matching TRBD2 (5 bases). Trimming pared 4 bases from V and 10 bases from J, leaving 19 bases between. Germline CDR1 DFQATT, CDR2 SNEGSKA (reference sequence). The CDR3 is 13 amino acids. CDR3 sequence: CSAKGWVEDSQYF. As DNA, the CDR3 is TGCAGTGCTAAAGGGTGGGTGGAGGATAGCCAGTACTTC.

This chain joins TRBV6-1 and TRBJ1-2; 7 bases line up with TRBD1. The CDR3 has 14 residues. The germline CDR1 and CDR2 sequences are MNHNS and SASEGT. V lost 6 bases, J lost 2 bases, and 6 bases stayed unmatched. The CDR3 nucleotides read TGTGCCAGCAGGAGAAACAGGGGCAACTATGGCTACACCTTC. This gives the protein CASRRNRGNYGYTF.

Many counts were recorded for this clonotype. The chain recombines TRBV12-3 or TRBV12-4 with TRBJ2-3; 8 nucleotides align to TRBD1. This CDR3 contains 14 residues. The J segment lost 3 bases and the V segment lost 8 bases, leaving 7 bases of the junction unmatched. CDR3 nucleotides: TGTGCCAGCTTGACAGGGGCACATACAGATACGCAGTATTTT. Protein: CASLTGAHTDTQYF.

The chain links TRBV5-1 to TRBJ2-7, with TRBD2 matching over 12 bases. Germline V CDR1 and CDR2: SGHRS, YFSETQ. V shed 4 bases, J shed 5 bases, and the junction held 4 bases outside the gene matches. This CDR3 region has 14 residues. The DNA for the CDR3 is TGCGCCAGCAGCAGACTAGCGGGAGTGGACGAGCAGTACTTC. Translating it yields CASSRLAGVDEQYF.

V is TRBV11-2 and J is TRBJ2-7; possibly TRBD1 for D (6 bases). The CDR3 is 14 amino acids. Trimming stripped 0 bases from V and 4 bases from J, with 10 bases between. CDR1 and CDR2 from the germline V gene are SGHAT and FQNNGV. The DNA for the CDR3 is TGTGCCAGCAGCTTAGATGTCAGGGGATACGAGCAGTACTTC. Translated, it gives CASSLDVRGYEQYF. Together with reference TRBV11-2 and TRBJ2-7, the CDR3 gives the full variable domain: EAGVAQSPRYKIIEKRQSVAFWCNPISGHATLYWYQQILGQGPKLLIQFQNNGVVDDSQLPKDRFSAERLKGVDSTLKIQPAKLEDSAVYLCASSLDVRGYEQYFGPGTRLTVT.

V gene TRBV29-1 combines with J gene TRBJ1-3; possibly TRBD1 for D (6 bases). V lost 4 bases to trimming and J lost 0 bases, with 10 bases between them. This CDR3 is 14 amino acids long. Per germline, CDR1 SQVTM and CDR2 ANQGSEA. CDR3 protein: CSVVRGDSGNTIYF. The CDR3 DNA is TGCAGCGTTGTGAGGGGGGACTCTGGAAACACCATATATTTT.

This clonotype occurred a few times. The chain uses TRBV6-5 and TRBJ2-1, with TRBD2 identical over 9 bases. CDR1 MNHEY and CDR2 SVGAGI come from the germline V gene. The ends lost 0 bases at V and 3 bases at J; junction bases unmatched: 0. The CDR3 covers 15 residues. The CDR3, as DNA: TGTGCCAGCAGTTACTCTAGCGGGGGCTACAATGAGCAGTTCTTC. Protein product: CASSYSSGGYNEQFF.

The chain joins TRBV29-1 to TRBJ1-1; D unresolved. Trimming removed 3 bases from V and 3 bases from J, with 14 bases in between. Germline CDR1 and CDR2: SQVTM and ANQGSEA. There are 14 residues in the CDR3. This CDR3 reads CSVDRASEYTEAFF. The CDR3 coding sequence is TGCAGCGTTGACCGGGCTTCAGAGTACACTGAAGCTTTCTTT.

The rearrangement joins TRBV5-1 to TRBJ2-5; D might be TRBD2 (6 bases). V dropped 2 bases and J dropped 2 bases, with 13 bases sitting between them. In germline, CDR1 is SGHRS, CDR2 YFSETQ. The length of the CDR3 is 15 residues. CDR3 sequence reads: CASSFTRREQETQYF. The CDR3 DNA sequence: TGCGCCAGCAGCTTTACTAGGAGGGAGCAAGAGACCCAGTACTTC.

This clonotype has a count of ten or more. The chain uses TRBV29-1 and TRBJ2-7, with 10 bases fitting TRBD1. J gave up 5 bases and V 6 bases, and 4 bases lay outside the gene matches. This CDR3 contains 12 residues. Germline CDR1 is SQVTM and CDR2 is ANQGSEA. Here the CDR3 reads CSVRDRGNEQYF. The CDR3 DNA reads TGCAGCGTCCGGGACAGGGGCAACGAGCAGTACTTC.

The chain carries TRBV28 and TRBJ2-7; D remains ambiguous. CDR1 is MDHEN, CDR2 SYDVKM, per germline. The germline V and J ends were trimmed by 3 bases and 10 bases, with 13 bases remaining between them. The CDR3 spans 12 residues. The CDR3 DNA is TGTGCCAGCAGTTTCCCGCAGCATGGACAGTACTTC. Its translation is CASSFPQHGQYF.

This clonotype was seen a few times. This rearrangement joins TRBV5-6 to TRBJ2-1; D unclear. With 4 bases removed from V and 3 bases from J, the gap between germline ends came to 14 bases. Germline V gene data show CDR1 as SGHDT and CDR2 as YYEEEE. The CDR3 is 15 amino acids. The chain's CDR3 is CASSGPGRIYNEQFF. CDR3 nucleotide sequence: TGTGCCAGCAGCGGGCCGGGTCGGATCTACAATGAGCAGTTCTTC.

The chain has TRBV12-3 or TRBV12-4 and TRBJ2-2; D is undetermined. Trimming removed 3 bases at V and 9 bases at J, with 8 bases between. CDR3 length equals 12 residues. The CDR3 spells CASSFPSRELFF. In DNA form, the CDR3 reads TGTGCCAGCAGTTTCCCAAGCCGGGAGCTGTTTTTT.